Below, 20 T cell receptor beta chains from the same sample are listed, as sequenced in a study of blood T cell repertoires in COVID-19. Clones were read by immunoSEQ multiplex PCR, and TCRdb kept only the in-frame ones, dropping some. The table records about 330,000 clones, roughly 87% of them present only once. The sequencing input was peripheral blood. Receptors were obtained from a man aged 25 to 40 with COVID-19, enrolled during active disease.

V is TRBV11-2 and J is TRBJ2-3; maybe TRBD2 (6 bases). The CDR3 has 17 amino acids. Germline V gene lookup returns CDR1 SGHAT and CDR2 FQNNGV. V gave up 4 bases and J gave up 0 bases, with 17 bases separating them. CDR3 DNA sequence: TGTGCCAGCAGCTATAATCCTGGCGGGACTAGCACAGATACGCAGTATTTT. It yields the protein CASSYNPGGTSTDTQYF.

V gene TRBV7-9 combines with J gene TRBJ2-1; 8 nucleotides align to TRBD1. The CDR3 has 18 residues. CDR1 and CDR2 from the germline V gene are SEHNR and FQNEAQ (reference sequence). Trimming removed 4 bases from V and 1 base from J; junction bases left unmatched: 12. The CDR3 sequence is CASSSLTPTGASYNEQFF. As DNA, the CDR3 is TGTGCCAGCAGCTCCTTGACCCCGACAGGGGCATCCTACAATGAGCAGTTCTTC.

The gene calls are TRBV27 and TRBJ1-6; possible D gene TRBD1, 6 bases. The CDR3 totals 16 residues. V lost 8 bases to trimming and J lost 6 bases, with 20 bases between them. Germline CDR1 and CDR2: MNHEY and SMNVEV (reference sequence). The CDR3 DNA is TGTGCCAGCGCCCCTCGCAGGGGAACCGGTAATTCACCCCTCCACTTT. Protein sequence: CASAPRRGTGNSPLHF.

The gene calls are TRBV7-2 and TRBJ2-1; TRBD2 is a possible D gene (7 bases). The germline CDR1 and CDR2 sequences are SGHTA and FQGNSA. Trimming cost V 5 bases and J 7 bases, with 18 bases left between them. The CDR3 consists of 15 residues. For the CDR3, the DNA is TGTGCCAGCAGCCCTGAGGGGGGGTCTTGGAATGAGCAGTTCTTC. Encoded protein: CASSPEGGSWNEQFF.

This clone was seen just once. V usage is TRBV6-1 and J usage is TRBJ1-2, with D unclear. V was shortened by 0 bases and J by 8 bases, with 22 bases between the two germline ends. From germline, CDR1 is MNHNS and CDR2 SASEGT. The CDR3 loop spans 17 amino acids. The CDR3 spells CASSEAPVRSPSQGYTF. DNA for the CDR3: TGTGCCAGCAGTGAAGCGCCGGTGCGGAGCCCGTCGCAGGGCTACACCTTC.

The CDR3, as DNA: TGTGCCAGCAGTCGACAGGATAGCAATCAGCCCCAGCATTTT. Its protein is CASSRQDSNQPQHF. The V and J genes are TRBV6-6 and TRBJ1-5; possible D gene TRBD1, 6 bases. Trimming removed 5 bases from V and 0 bases from J, with 8 bases in between. The CDR3 spans 14 residues. Per germline, CDR1 MNHNY and CDR2 SVGAGI (reference sequence).

The CDR3 spells CASSLGTSGYNEQFF. In DNA, the CDR3 is TGTGCCAGCTCACTGGGGACTAGCGGCTACAATGAGCAGTTCTTC. V is TRBV18 and J is TRBJ2-1, with TRBD2 matching over 11 bases. The CDR3 is 15 amino acids. Trimming removed 4 bases from V and 3 bases from J; junction bases left unmatched: 2. Germline-derived CDR1 and CDR2 are KGHSH and LQKENI.

This clone was detected only a few times. The chain couples TRBV28 to TRBJ2-5; the match to TRBD1 covers 10 bases. The J segment lost 6 bases and the V segment lost 2 bases, leaving 6 bases of the junction unmatched. The CDR3 runs 15 residues. Germline V gene sequence: CDR1 MDHEN, CDR2 SYDVKM. Here the CDR3 DNA reads TGTGCCAGCAGTTTAGGCGGACAGGGGGTGAAGACCCAGTACTTC. It specifies CASSLGGQGVKTQYF.

The J gene is TRBJ2-1, the V gene TRBV6-2 or TRBV6-3, with 8 bases matching TRBD2. J lost 1 base, V lost 4 bases, and 18 bases had no gene match. The germline V gene encodes CDR1 MNHEY and CDR2 SVGEGT. The CDR3 is made up of 20 amino acids. In DNA form, the CDR3 reads TGTGCCAGCAGTTTCGTATTAAGATCGAGAGGCGGGGGGTCCTACAATGAGCAGTTCTTC. As protein: CASSFVLRSRGGGSYNEQFF.

As to this clone: The same CDR3 also results from other DNA sequences found in this sample. In DNA, the CDR3 is TGTGCCAGTAGCCGTAACTATGGCTACACCTTC. Translation: CASSRNYGYTF. V gene TRBV19 combines with J gene TRBJ1-2; D remains unclear. Trimming took off 6 bases at V and 1 base at J, with 3 bases between the two ends. Germline assignment: CDR1 LNHDA and CDR2 SQIVND (reference sequence). There are 11 residues in the CDR3. Based on the CDR3 plus reference TRBV19 and TRBJ1-2, the full variable domain is DGGITQSPKYLFRKEGQNVTLSCEQNLNHDAMYWYRQDPGQGLRLIYYSQIVNDFQKGDIAEGYSVSREKKESFPLTVTSAQKNPTAFYLCASSRNYGYTFGSGTRLTVV.

The chain uses TRBV23-1 and TRBJ2-6, with D possibly being TRBD1 (7 bases). TRBV23-1 is an ORF; its function is uncertain. This CDR3 comprises 22 residues. Trimming cost V 7 bases and J 0 bases, with 31 bases left between them. The DNA of the CDR3 is TGCGCCAGCACCCAAATCAGGGAGGCAGGACAGGTCACCTTCTCTGGGGCCAACGTCCTGACTTTC. It codes for CASTQIREAGQVTFSGANVLTF.

A note on this clone: Relative to the germline gene, one junction end is altered; a read error may explain this. The chain combines TRBV12-3 or TRBV12-4 with TRBJ1-1; 10 nucleotides line up with TRBD1. The CDR3 is 13 amino acids. The CDR3 sequence is CASSFSGQGTNYF. In DNA form, the CDR3 reads TGTGCCAGCAGTTTCTCGGGACAGGGGACTAATTACTTT.

This clone has more than one count but fewer than ten. This chain joins TRBV6-5 and TRBJ1-6; D possibly corresponds to TRBD1 (6 bases). The germline CDR1 and CDR2 sequences are MNHEY and SVGAGI. This CDR3 region has 14 residues. Trimming stripped 11 bases from V and 10 bases from J, with 21 bases between. Here the CDR3 DNA reads TGTGCCGGCTGTTCCGGACAGTCGTCCTCACCCCTCCACTTT. This codes for CAGCSGQSSSPLHF.

This chain uses TRBV29-1 with TRBJ2-1, with D possibly matching TRBD1 (5 bases). The CDR3 covers 15 residues. CDR1 and CDR2 from the germline V gene are SQVTM and ANQGSEA. Trimming removed 1 base from V and 0 bases from J, with 10 bases in between. Here the CDR3 DNA reads TGCAGCGTTGAAGGAACAGGAAGCTCCTACAATGAGCAGTTCTTC. The encoded protein is CSVEGTGSSYNEQFF.

The table lists this clone with a count of one. V is TRBV4-3 and J is TRBJ2-3; tentative D call: TRBD2 (6 bases). The CDR3 runs to 17 residues. Germline CDR1 and CDR2: LGHNA and YSLEER. V lost 0 bases and J lost 2, with 15 bases in between. The CDR3 protein is CASSQDRGSGNTDTQYF. In nucleotides, the CDR3 is TGCGCCAGCAGCCAAGATCGGGGTAGCGGAAACACAGATACGCAGTATTTT.

The chain joins TRBV6-1 to TRBJ2-3, with TRBD2 identical over 11 bases. Trimming removed 0 bases from V and 8 bases from J; junction bases left unmatched: 4. This CDR3 is built from 15 residues. CDR1 is MNHNS, CDR2 SASEGT, per germline. CDR3 protein: CASSEASGGAFTQYF. In nucleotides, the CDR3 is TGTGCCAGCAGTGAAGCTAGCGGGGGGGCTTTTACGCAGTATTTT.

This clone has just a few counts. The rearrangement links TRBV18 to TRBJ2-2; 9 positions agree with TRBD1. The V gene end was trimmed by 3 bases and the J gene end by 1 base; junction bases not matched to a gene: 6. The length of the CDR3 is 17 residues. Germline assignment: CDR1 KGHSH and CDR2 LQKENI. CDR3 DNA sequence: TGTGCCAGCTCACCCCGGACAGGGGCGATGAACACCGGGGAGCTGTTTTTT. Its translation is CASSPRTGAMNTGELFF.

This clone appeared a single time. V gene TRBV10-3 combines with J gene TRBJ1-2; TRBD1 might be the D (6 bases). Germline values: CDR1 ENHRY, CDR2 SYGVKD. The CDR3 has 13 amino acids. V was shortened by 5 bases and J by 11 bases, with 18 bases between the two germline ends. As DNA, the CDR3 is TGTGCCATCAGTATACAGGGATCCGAAAGGTACACCTTC. Protein sequence: CAISIQGSERYTF.

The gene calls are TRBV7-7 and TRBJ2-1; 14 bases fit TRBD2. The CDR3 contains 18 residues. The V segment lost 0 bases and the J segment 8 bases; nucleotides outside the gene matches: 9. Germline-derived CDR1 and CDR2 are SSHAT and FNYEAQ (reference sequence). The CDR3 loop is CASSLATSGRAGNDEQFF. The CDR3 region has the DNA TGTGCCAGCAGCTTAGCGACTAGCGGGAGGGCCGGTAACGATGAGCAGTTCTTC. Looking up the rest from reference TRBV7-7 and TRBJ2-1 gives the full variable domain: GAGVSQSPRYKVTKRGQDVTLRCDPISSHATLYWYQQALGQGPEFLTYFNYEAQPDKSGLPSDRFSAERPEGSISTLTIQRTEQRDSAMYRCASSLATSGRAGNDEQFFGPGTRLTVL.

V and J are TRBV24-1 and TRBJ2-3; D may be TRBD1 (5 bases). Trimming shortened V by 2 bases and J by 3 bases, and 14 bases separated the two germline ends. The germline V gene has CDR1 KGHDR and CDR2 SFDVKD. CDR3 length: 16 amino acids. The CDR3 DNA reads as TGTGCCACCAGTGATTCATATTTGACAGAAACAGATACGCAGTATTTT. Translating it yields CATSDSYLTETDTQYF.